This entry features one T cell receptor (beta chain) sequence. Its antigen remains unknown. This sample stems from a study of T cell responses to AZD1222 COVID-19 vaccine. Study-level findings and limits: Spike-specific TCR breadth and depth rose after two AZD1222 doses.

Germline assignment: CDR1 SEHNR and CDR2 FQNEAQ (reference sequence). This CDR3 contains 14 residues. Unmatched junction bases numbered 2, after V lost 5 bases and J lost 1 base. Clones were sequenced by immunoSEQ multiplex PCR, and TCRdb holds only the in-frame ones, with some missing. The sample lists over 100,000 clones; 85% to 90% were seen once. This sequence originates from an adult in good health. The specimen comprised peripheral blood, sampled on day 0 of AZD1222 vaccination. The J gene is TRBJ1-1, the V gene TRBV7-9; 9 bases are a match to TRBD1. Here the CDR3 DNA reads TGTGCCAGCAGCGTGGGACAGGGGAACACTGAAGCTTTCTTT. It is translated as CASSVGQGNTEAFF.